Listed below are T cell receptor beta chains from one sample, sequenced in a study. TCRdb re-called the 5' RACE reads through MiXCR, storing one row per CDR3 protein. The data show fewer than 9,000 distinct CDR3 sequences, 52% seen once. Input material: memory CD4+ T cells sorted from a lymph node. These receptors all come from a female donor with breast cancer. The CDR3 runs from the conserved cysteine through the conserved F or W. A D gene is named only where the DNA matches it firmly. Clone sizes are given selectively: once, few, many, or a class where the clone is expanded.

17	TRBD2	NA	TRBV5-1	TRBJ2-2	TGCGCCAGCAGCTTGGTACCCAGCGGGGGGGCCACCGGGGAGCTGTTTTTT	CASSLVPSGGATGELFF
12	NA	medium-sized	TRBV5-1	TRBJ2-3	TGCGCCAGCAGCGTAGACCAGGACGTAAAGTATTTT	CASSVDQDVKYF
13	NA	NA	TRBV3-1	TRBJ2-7	TGTGCCAGCTCCAGGAAGGGGTCCTACGAGCAGTACTTC	CASSRKGSYEQYF
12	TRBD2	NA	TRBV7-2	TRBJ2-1	TGTGCCAGCACCCGATCACTAGCGGAGCAGTTCTTC	CASTRSLAEQFF
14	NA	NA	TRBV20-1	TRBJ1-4	TGCAGTGCTAGAGAGTCCACATCAGATGAAAAACTGTTTTTT	CSARESTSDEKLFF
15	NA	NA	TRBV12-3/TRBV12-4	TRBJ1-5	TGTGCCAGCAGTGTGGGCAGTGGGTTCAATCAGCCCCAGCATTTT	CASSVGSGFNQPQHF
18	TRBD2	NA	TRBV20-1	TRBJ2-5	TGCAGCCACCACCCGGGACTAGCGGGGGGGCCACTAAGGGAGACCCAGTACTTC	CSHHPGLAGGPLRETQYF
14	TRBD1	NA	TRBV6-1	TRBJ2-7	TGTGCCAGCAGTGTGGGGACAGAGTCCTACGAGCAGTACTTC	CASSVGTESYEQYF
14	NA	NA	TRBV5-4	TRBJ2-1	TGTGCCAGCAGCTCCGGGGGGCGCTACAATGAGCAGTTCTTC	CASSSGGRYNEQFF
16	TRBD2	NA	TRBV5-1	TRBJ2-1	TGCGCCAGCAGCTTCATAGCGGGAGGGCGCATCCATGAGCAGTTCTTC	CASSFIAGGRIHEQFF
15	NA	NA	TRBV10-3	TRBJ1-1	TGTGCCATCAGTGGGATACAGGGCCGGCACACTGAAGCTTTCTTT	CAISGIQGRHTEAFF
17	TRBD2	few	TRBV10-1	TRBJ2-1	TGCGCCAGCAGAGGAACCCTAGCGGGAGGGAGATGCGATGAGCAGTTCTTC	CASRGTLAGGRCDEQFF
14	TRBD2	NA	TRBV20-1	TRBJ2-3	TGCAGTGCAAGCCCAGCGGGGGGGCTACATACGCAGTATTTT	CSASPAGGLHTQYF
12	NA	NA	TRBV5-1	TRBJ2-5	TGCGCCGGCAAGGGTAGCCGGGGGACCCAGTACTTC	CAGKGSRGTQYF
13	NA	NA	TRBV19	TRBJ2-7	TGTGCCAGTAGTATAGGACAGAATTACGAGCAGTACTTC	CASSIGQNYEQYF
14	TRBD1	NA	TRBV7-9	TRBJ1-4	TGTGCCAGTCAACCCGGGACAGGGGATGAAAAACTGTTTTTT	CASQPGTGDEKLFF
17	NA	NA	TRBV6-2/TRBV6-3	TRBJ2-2	TGTGCCAGCAGTTACTATCCGGGCTTAGGGGGATCCGGGGAGCTGTTTTTT	CASSYYPGLGGSGELFF
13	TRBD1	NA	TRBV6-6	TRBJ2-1	TGTGCCAGCAGACAGGGGGCCTACAATGAGCAGTTCTTC	CASRQGAYNEQFF
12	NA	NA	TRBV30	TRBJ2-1	TGTGCCTGCGAAAGCTCCTACAATGAGCAGTTCTTC	CACESSYNEQFF
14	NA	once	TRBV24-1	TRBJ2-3	TGTGCCACCAGCCGGGACGGACGCACAGATACGCAGTATTTT	CATSRDGRTDTQYF
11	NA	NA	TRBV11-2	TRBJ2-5	TGTGCCAGCAGCACCCGAGAGACCCAGTACTTC	CASSTRETQYF
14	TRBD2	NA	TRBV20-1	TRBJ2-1	TGCAGTGCCAGGGACTACATAACCTTCAATGAGCAGTTCTTC	CSARDYITFNEQFF
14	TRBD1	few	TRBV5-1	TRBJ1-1	TGCGCCAGCAGCCCCCAGGGGGTGAACACTGAAGCTTTCTTT	CASSPQGVNTEAFF
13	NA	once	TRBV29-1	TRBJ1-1	TGCAGCGTTGTGGCGGACCCGAACACTGAAGCTTTCTTT	CSVVADPNTEAFF
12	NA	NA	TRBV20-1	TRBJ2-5	TGCAGTGCTAGCGGGAGTAAGGAGACCCAGTACTTC	CSASGSKETQYF
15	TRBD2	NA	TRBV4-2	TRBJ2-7	TGTGCCAGCAGCCAAGTAACTAGCGGGGTCTACGAGCAGTACTTC	CASSQVTSGVYEQYF
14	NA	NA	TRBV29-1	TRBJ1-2	TGCAGCGTTTCTACAGGCTCAGCTAACTGTGGCTACACCTTC	CSVSTGSANCGYTF
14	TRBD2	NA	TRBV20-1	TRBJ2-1	TGCAGTGCGTATACCGGGACTAGCCTCAGTGAGCAGTTCTTC	CSAYTGTSLSEQFF
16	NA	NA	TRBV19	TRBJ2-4	TGTGCCAGTAGTTCCTCCTCGTGGGGAGGCAAAAACATTCAGTACTTC	CASSSSSWGGKNIQYF
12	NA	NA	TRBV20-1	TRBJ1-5	TGCAGTGCTAGCCCGCATCATCAGCCCCAGCATTTT	CSASPHHQPQHF
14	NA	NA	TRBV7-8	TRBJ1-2	TGTGCCAGCAGCTTAGCAGCGCAGGCCTATGGCTACACCTTC	CASSLAAQAYGYTF
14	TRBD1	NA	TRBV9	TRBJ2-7	TGTGCCAGCAGCCCGACCGGGACAGAGTACGAGCAGTACTTC	CASSPTGTEYEQYF
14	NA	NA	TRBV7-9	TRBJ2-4	TGTGCCAGCAGCTTAGCAGGGTTTCAGGACATTCAGTACTTC	CASSLAGFQDIQYF
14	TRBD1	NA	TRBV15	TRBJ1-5	TGTGCCACCAGCAGCCGGACAGGGGAGCAGCCCCAGCATTTT	CATSSRTGEQPQHF
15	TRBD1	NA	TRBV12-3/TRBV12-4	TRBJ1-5	TGTGCCAGCAGTCAGGGGGACAGGCGCAATCAGCCCCAGCATTTT	CASSQGDRRNQPQHF
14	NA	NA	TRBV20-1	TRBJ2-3	TGCAGTGCTGGGCGTGGGCGTCGCACAGATACGCAGTATTTT	CSAGRGRRTDTQYF
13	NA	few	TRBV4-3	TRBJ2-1	TGCGCCAGCAGCCAAGAAGTTAGGGGAGGGCAGTTCTTC	CASSQEVRGGQFF
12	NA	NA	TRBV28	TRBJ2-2	TGTGCCAGCAGTGAAAGGGTCGGGGAGCTGTTTTTT	CASSERVGELFF
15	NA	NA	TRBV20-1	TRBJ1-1	TGCAGTGCTAGAGATTTTTCTGCGGTGAACACTGAAGCTTTCTTT	CSARDFSAVNTEAFF
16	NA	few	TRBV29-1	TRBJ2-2	TGCAGCGTTGCAGGCCACGGGCAAGGGATCACCGGGGAGCTGTTTTTT	CSVAGHGQGITGELFF
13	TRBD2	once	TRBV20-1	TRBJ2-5	TGCAGTGTGGGCGGGGGGGGAGAAGAGACCCAGTACTTC	CSVGGGGEETQYF
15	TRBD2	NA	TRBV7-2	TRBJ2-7	TGTGCCAGCAGCTACGGACTAGCGGGAGCCCTCGAGCAGTACTTC	CASSYGLAGALEQYF
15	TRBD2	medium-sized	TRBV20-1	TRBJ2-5	TGCAGTGCCCCCGCTAGCGGGGGGGCCTGGGAGACCCAGTACTTC	CSAPASGGAWETQYF
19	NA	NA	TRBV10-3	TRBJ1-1	TGTGCCATCAGTGCGAACCCCTCAGGGAAAGTCGCCCAGGACACTGAAGCTTTCTTT	CAISANPSGKVAQDTEAFF
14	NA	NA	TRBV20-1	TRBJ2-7	TGCAGTGCACAGACCTACGGGGGCGCATACGAGCAGTACTTC	CSAQTYGGAYEQYF
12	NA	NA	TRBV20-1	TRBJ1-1	TGCAGTGCCCGTGAGGGCCATACTCCAGCTTTCTTT	CSAREGHTPAFF